The 16 T cell receptor beta chains below were found in one sample sequenced in a study of neurological immune-mediated disorders. TCRdb reanalysed the 5' RACE reads using MiXCR and keeps one entry per CDR3 protein. Found here are tens of thousands of distinct CDR3 sequences, about 7% of them singletons; the top ten hold around 6%. What was sequenced was CD4+ T cells from blood. These TCRs come from a man aged 45-65 years in good health.

The table lists this clonotype with many counts. The chain has TRBV20-1 and TRBJ1-2; D is perhaps TRBD1 (5 bases). The germline V and J ends were trimmed by 0 bases and 8 bases, with 10 bases remaining between them. Germline V lookup: CDR1 DFQATT, CDR2 SNEGSKA (reference sequence). This CDR3 region has 12 residues. The CDR3 here is CSARDRASGYTF. The CDR3, as DNA: TGCAGTGCTAGAGACAGGGCCTCCGGCTACACCTTC.

In its sample, this clonotype was seen many times. The V and J genes are TRBV3-1 and TRBJ2-7; TRBD2 might be the D (5 bases). Germline V gene sequence: CDR1 LGHDT, CDR2 YNNKEL (reference sequence). Trimming took 5 bases from V and 5 from J, leaving 10 bases between them. The length of the CDR3 is 12 residues. The DNA for the CDR3 is TGTGCCAGCAGCTGGGGAGTCCACGAGCAGTACTTC. Translating gives CASSWGVHEQYF.

This clonotype appeared many times. The chain has TRBV29-1 and TRBJ2-5; D not certain. In germline, CDR1 is SQVTM, CDR2 ANQGSEA. The CDR3 is 12 residues long. V was pared by 1 base and J by 3 bases, with 6 bases between. In DNA, the CDR3 is TGCAGCGTTGAAGGTCAGGAAGAGACCCAGTACTTC. The encoded protein is CSVEGQEETQYF.

The gene calls are TRBV7-8 and TRBJ2-1; 11 bases match TRBD2. The CDR3 covers 16 residues. Unmatched junction bases numbered 5, after V lost 0 bases and J lost 7 bases. The germline CDR1 and CDR2 sequences are SGHVS and FQNEAQ. The CDR3 protein is CASSLAGTSGENEQFF. In DNA form, the CDR3 reads TGTGCCAGCAGCTTAGCGGGGACTAGCGGTGAGAATGAGCAGTTCTTC.

For this clonotype: The junction departs from germline at one end; a sequencing error may be responsible. The J gene is TRBJ1-4, the V gene TRBV7-6, with 9 bases aligning to TRBD1. The length of the CDR3 is 15 residues. Germline assignment: CDR1 SGHVS and CDR2 FNYEAQ. The CDR3 sequence is CASGLATGGDEKLFF. The CDR3 bases are TGTGCCAGCGGCTTAGCAACAGGGGGCGATGAAAAACTGTTTTTT.

This clonotype was seen many times. This rearrangement joins TRBV12-3 or TRBV12-4 to TRBJ2-5; D may match TRBD1 or TRBD2 (5 bases each). The CDR3 covers 15 residues. V was shortened by 7 bases and J by 1 base, with 16 bases between the two germline ends. The CDR3 coding sequence is TGTGCCAGCACCTCCGATTTGGGGACCCAAGAGACCCAGTACTTC. It specifies CASTSDLGTQETQYF.

In this sample, this clonotype turned up many times. V gene TRBV6-2 or TRBV6-3 combines with J gene TRBJ2-5, with D unresolved. The CDR3 spans 13 residues. The V gene lost 2 bases and the J gene lost 5 bases, with 9 bases spanning the gap. Germline V gene lookup returns CDR1 MNHEY and CDR2 SVGEGT. The CDR3 sequence: CASSYRPRETQYF. In DNA form, the CDR3 reads TGTGCCAGCAGTTACCGGCCCAGGGAGACCCAGTACTTC.

Worth noting for this clonotype: This may be a read error, as it is one base from a much larger clone. V gene TRBV5-5 combines with J gene TRBJ2-5, with D possibly TRBD2 on 6 matching bases. The CDR3 consists of 14 residues. V was pared by 2 bases and J by 5 bases, with 13 bases between. From germline, CDR1 is SGHKS and CDR2 YYEKEE (reference sequence). CDR3 nucleotides: TGTGCCAGCAGCTTCCGCTCTGGAGGGGAGACCCAGTACTTC. It specifies CASSFRSGGETQYF. Combining the CDR3 with reference TRBV5-5 and TRBJ2-5 gives the whole variable domain DAGVTQSPTHLIKTRGQQVTLRCSPISGHKSVSWYQQVLGQGPQFIFQYYEKEERGRGNFPDRFSARQFPNYSSELNVNALLLGDSALYLCASSFRSGGETQYFGPGTRLLVL.

In this sample, this clonotype turned up many times. DNA for the CDR3: TGTGCCAGCAGCAAAGGGAGGACTAGCGGGAGGGGGGACAATGAGCAGTTCTTC. This encodes CASSKGRTSGRGDNEQFF. The rearrangement links TRBV4-2 to TRBJ2-1, with 15 bases that match TRBD2. From germline, CDR1 is LGHNA and CDR2 YNFKEQ. The CDR3 extends over 18 amino acids. J was trimmed by 5 bases and V by 5 bases; bases with no gene match: 10.

The table lists this clonotype with many counts. The chain employs TRBV5-6 and TRBJ1-2; D remains unclear. Germline CDR1 is SGHDT and CDR2 is YYEEEE. V was clipped by 0 bases and J by 0 bases, with 0 bases between them. CDR3 length: 12 amino acids. This CDR3 reads CASSLANYGYTF. The CDR3 DNA reads TGTGCCAGCAGCTTGGCTAACTATGGCTACACCTTC. The whole variable domain, filled in from reference TRBV5-6 and TRBJ1-2, reads DAGVTQSPTHLIKTRGQQVTLRCSPKSGHDTVSWYQQALGQGPQFIFQYYEEEERQRGNFPDRFSGHQFPNYSSELNVNALLLGDSALYLCASSLANYGYTFGSGTRLTVV.

The chain employs TRBV7-3 and TRBJ2-3; possible D gene TRBD1, 5 bases. Germline lookup yields CDR1 SGHTA and CDR2 FQGTGA. The V end lost 6 bases, the J end lost 11 bases, and 18 bases lay between the germline ends. The CDR3 is 13 amino acids. CDR3 amino acids: CASRQGGHNEQYF. The CDR3 DNA sequence: TGTGCCAGCAGGCAAGGCGGACACAATGAGCAGTATTTT.

This clonotype came up many times. V usage is TRBV27 and J usage is TRBJ1-1; weak D call: TRBD1 (6 bases). CDR3 length equals 15 residues. Deletions cut 8 bases from V and 1 base from J, with 17 bases between. Germline V lookup: CDR1 MNHEY, CDR2 SMNVEV (reference sequence). Here the CDR3 DNA reads TGTGCCAGCGGACCATCGACAGGATCGAACACTGAAGCTTTCTTT. Protein sequence: CASGPSTGSNTEAFF.

This clonotype was seen a handful of times. The rearrangement links TRBV4-2 to TRBJ2-7; 9 positions agree with TRBD2. The CDR3 is made up of 15 amino acids. V was clipped by 0 bases and J by 3 bases; unmatched bases: 3. Germline CDR1 is LGHNA and CDR2 is YNFKEQ. The CDR3 DNA is TGTGCCAGCAGCCAAGATGAGACTAGCGGCTACGAGCAGTACTTC. This sequence encodes CASSQDETSGYEQYF.

In its sample, this clonotype was seen many times. J is TRBJ2-5 and V is TRBV24-1; TRBD1 matches at 7 bases. This CDR3 contains 15 residues. With 4 bases clipped from V and 3 bases from J, the junction kept 7 bases outside the gene matches. Germline V gene lookup returns CDR1 KGHDR and CDR2 SFDVKD. The CDR3 sequence: CATSDSDRPKETQYF. DNA of the CDR3: TGTGCCACCAGTGACTCGGACAGGCCTAAAGAGACCCAGTACTTC.

In its sample, this clonotype was seen a few times. This chain uses TRBV7-6 with TRBJ2-7, with 7 bases fitting TRBD1. CDR3 length: 16 amino acids. Trimming at V came to 4 bases and at J to 3 bases, leaving 12 bases not matched to a gene. The germline V gene encodes CDR1 SGHVS and CDR2 FNYEAQ. CDR3 nucleotides: TGTGCCAGCAGCTCCCGAACCGGGACAGCGTACTACGAGCAGTACTTC. This codes for CASSSRTGTAYYEQYF. The entire variable domain, with the rest obtained from reference TRBV7-6 and TRBJ2-7, is as follows: GAGVSQSPRYKVTKRGQDVALRCDPISGHVSLYWYRQALGQGPEFLTYFNYEAQQDKSGLPNDRFSAERPEGSISTLTIQRTEQRDSAMYRCASSSRTGTAYYEQYFGPGTRLTVT.

This clonotype appeared many times. The chain employs TRBV27 and TRBJ2-2; 7 bases fit TRBD1. Germline loops: CDR1 MNHEY, CDR2 SMNVEV (reference sequence). The CDR3 is made up of 15 amino acids. The ends lost 10 bases at V and 1 base at J; junction bases unmatched: 9. CDR3 DNA sequence: TGTGCCACCAAGCAGGGACAGAGGAACACCGGGGAGCTGTTTTTT. Its protein is CATKQGQRNTGELFF.